This TCR beta chain was profiled in a study of CD8+ T cells in alopecia areata. Per the germline V gene, CDR1 is SGDLS and CDR2 is YYNGEE. The length of the CDR3 is 15 residues. Trimming stripped 0 bases from V and 3 bases from J, with 10 bases between. General study points: More clonal than normal scalp was lesional scalp, particularly alopecia totalis/universalis. Normal skin's resident alphabeta T cells are also sequenced in scalp samples.

Once RNA had been extracted, it was reverse transcribed into cDNA to act as the sequencing template. Only in-frame clones appear in the TCRdb table, and some are missing; sequencing was by immunoSEQ multiplex PCR. The table has fewer than 90,000 clones, just over 50% seen once. As part of sample collection, lesional scalp punch biopsies and peripheral blood were taken from alopecia areata patients. Note on this clone: The antigen remains undetermined.

This TCR derives from a human donor with alopecia areata. Material for sequencing was NKG2D-high CD8+ T cells sorted from blood. The genes are TRBV9 and TRBJ1-5, with a tentative D call TRBD1 (5 bases). This CDR3 is CASSVGGGDNQPQHF. CDR3 coding DNA: TGTGCCAGCAGCGTAGGAGGAGGGGACAATCAGCCCCAGCATTTT.